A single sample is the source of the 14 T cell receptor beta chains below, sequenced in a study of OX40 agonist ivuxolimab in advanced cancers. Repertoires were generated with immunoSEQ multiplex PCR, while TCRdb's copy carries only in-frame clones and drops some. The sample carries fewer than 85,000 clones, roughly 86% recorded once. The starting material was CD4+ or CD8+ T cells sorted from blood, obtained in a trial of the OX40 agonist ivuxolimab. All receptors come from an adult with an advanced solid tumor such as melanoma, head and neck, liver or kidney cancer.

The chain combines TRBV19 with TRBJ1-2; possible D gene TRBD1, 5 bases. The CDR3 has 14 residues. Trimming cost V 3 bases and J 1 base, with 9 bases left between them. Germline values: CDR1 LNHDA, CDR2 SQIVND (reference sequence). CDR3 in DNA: TGTGCCAGTAGTATGATGGGGGGTAACTATGGCTACACCTTC. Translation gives CASSMMGGNYGYTF.

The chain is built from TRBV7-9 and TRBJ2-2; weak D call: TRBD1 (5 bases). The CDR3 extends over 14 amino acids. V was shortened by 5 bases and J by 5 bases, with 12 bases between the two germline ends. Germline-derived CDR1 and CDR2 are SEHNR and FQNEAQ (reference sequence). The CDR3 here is CASSIQGSTGELFF. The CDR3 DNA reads TGTGCCAGCAGCATCCAGGGTTCAACCGGGGAGCTGTTTTTT. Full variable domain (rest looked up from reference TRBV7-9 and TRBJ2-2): DTGVSQNPRHKITKRGQNVTFRCDPISEHNRLYWYRQTLGQGPEFLTYFQNEAQLEKSRLLSDRFSAERPKGSFSTLEIQRTEQGDSAMYLCASSIQGSTGELFFGEGSRLTVL.

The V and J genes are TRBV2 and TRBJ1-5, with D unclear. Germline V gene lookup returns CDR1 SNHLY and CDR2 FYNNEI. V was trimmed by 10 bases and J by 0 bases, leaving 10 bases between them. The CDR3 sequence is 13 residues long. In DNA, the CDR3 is TGTGCCACCCGCCGGGATAGCAATCAGCCCCAGCATTTT. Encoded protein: CATRRDSNQPQHF.

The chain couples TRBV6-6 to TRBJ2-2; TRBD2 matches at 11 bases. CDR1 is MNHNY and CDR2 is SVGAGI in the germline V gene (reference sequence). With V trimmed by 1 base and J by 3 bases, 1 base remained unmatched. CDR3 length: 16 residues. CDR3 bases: TGTGCCAGCAGTTACTATAGCGGGGGGGACACCGGGGAGCTGTTTTTT. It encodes CASSYYSGGDTGELFF.

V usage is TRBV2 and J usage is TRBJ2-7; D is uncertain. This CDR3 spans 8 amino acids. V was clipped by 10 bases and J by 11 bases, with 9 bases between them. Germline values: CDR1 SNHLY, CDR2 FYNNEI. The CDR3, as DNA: TGTGCCAAGGGCCGGGAGTACTTC. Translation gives CAKGREYF.

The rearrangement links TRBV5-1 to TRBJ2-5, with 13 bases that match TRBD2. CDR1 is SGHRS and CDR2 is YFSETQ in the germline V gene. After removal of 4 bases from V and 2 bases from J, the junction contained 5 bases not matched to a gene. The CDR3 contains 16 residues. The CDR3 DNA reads TGCGCCAGCAGCACCGGGACTAGCGGGGTACAAGAGACCCAGTACTTC. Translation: CASSTGTSGVQETQYF.

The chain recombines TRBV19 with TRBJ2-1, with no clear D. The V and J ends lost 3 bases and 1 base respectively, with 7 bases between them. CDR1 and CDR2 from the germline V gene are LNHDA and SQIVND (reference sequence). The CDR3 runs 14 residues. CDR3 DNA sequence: TGTGCCAGTAGTATCCAGAGATCCTACAATGAGCAGTTCTTC. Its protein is CASSIQRSYNEQFF.

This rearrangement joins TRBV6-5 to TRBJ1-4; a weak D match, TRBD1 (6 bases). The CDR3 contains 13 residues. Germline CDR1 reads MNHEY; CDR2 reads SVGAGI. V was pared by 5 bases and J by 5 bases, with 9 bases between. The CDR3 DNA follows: TGTGCCAGCAGTCGCGGACAGAATGAAAAACTGTTTTTT. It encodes CASSRGQNEKLFF.

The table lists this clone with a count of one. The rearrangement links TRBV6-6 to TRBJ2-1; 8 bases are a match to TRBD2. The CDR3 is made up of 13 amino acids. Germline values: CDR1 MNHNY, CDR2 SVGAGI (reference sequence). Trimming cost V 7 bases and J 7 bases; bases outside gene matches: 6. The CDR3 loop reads CASIFGGANEQFF. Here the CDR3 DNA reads TGTGCCAGCATCTTCGGGGGGGCAAATGAGCAGTTCTTC.

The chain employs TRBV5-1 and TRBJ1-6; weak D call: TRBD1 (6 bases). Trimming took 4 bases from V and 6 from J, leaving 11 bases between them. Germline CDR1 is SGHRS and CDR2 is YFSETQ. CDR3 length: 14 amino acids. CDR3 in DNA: TGCGCCAGCAGCCCGACAGGTTCTAATTCACCCCTCCACTTT. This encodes CASSPTGSNSPLHF.

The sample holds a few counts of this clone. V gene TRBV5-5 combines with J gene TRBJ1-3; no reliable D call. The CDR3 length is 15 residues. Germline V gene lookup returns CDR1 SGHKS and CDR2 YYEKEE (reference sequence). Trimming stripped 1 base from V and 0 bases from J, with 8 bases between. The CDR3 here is CASSLRADSGNTIYF. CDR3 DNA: TGTGCCAGCAGCTTGAGGGCAGACTCTGGAAACACCATATATTTT. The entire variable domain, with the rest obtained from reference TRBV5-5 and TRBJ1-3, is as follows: DAGVTQSPTHLIKTRGQQVTLRCSPISGHKSVSWYQQVLGQGPQFIFQYYEKEERGRGNFPDRFSARQFPNYSSELNVNALLLGDSALYLCASSLRADSGNTIYFGEGSWLTVV.

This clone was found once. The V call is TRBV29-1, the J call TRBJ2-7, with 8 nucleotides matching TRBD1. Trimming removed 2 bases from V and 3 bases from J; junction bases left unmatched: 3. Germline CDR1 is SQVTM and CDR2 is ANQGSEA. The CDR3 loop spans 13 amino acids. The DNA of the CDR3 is TGCAGCGTTGAATCAACAGGGGGCTACGAGCAGTACTTC. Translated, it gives CSVESTGGYEQYF.

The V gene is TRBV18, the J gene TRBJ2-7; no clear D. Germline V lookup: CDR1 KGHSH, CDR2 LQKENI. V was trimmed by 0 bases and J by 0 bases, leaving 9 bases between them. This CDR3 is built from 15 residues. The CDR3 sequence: CASSPPGSSSYEQYF. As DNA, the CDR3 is TGTGCCAGCTCACCACCAGGTTCCAGCTCCTACGAGCAGTACTTC.

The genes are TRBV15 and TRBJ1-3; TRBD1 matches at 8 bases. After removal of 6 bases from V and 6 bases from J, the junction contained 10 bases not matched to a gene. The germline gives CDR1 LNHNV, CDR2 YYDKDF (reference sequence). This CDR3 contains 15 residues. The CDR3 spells CATSFDRGFENTIYF. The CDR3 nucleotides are TGTGCCACCAGTTTTGACAGGGGCTTTGAAAACACCATATATTTT. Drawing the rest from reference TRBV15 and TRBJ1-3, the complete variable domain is DAMVIQNPRYQVTQFGKPVTLSCSQTLNHNVMYWYQQKSSQAPKLLFHYYDKDFNNEADTPDNFQSRRPNTSFCFLDIRSPGLGDTAMYLCATSFDRGFENTIYFGEGSWLTVV.